The sequence of this T cell receptor beta chain was determined in a study of CD8 T cell repertoires and HIV-1 epitope variants. Study overall: Control wells had CMV/EBV/flu peptides, negative Ebola AY9, or no peptide. Tested: three Gag epitope families, Nef HW9 and YT9. Separate from the cultures, 1M uncultured T cells served as baseline.

Trimming cost V 2 bases and J 5 bases, with 9 bases left between them. Germline V lookup: CDR1 MNHEY, CDR2 SMNVEV (reference sequence). This CDR3 region has 13 residues. This clone was seen a handful of times. Antigen unknown. Sequenced by immunoSEQ multiplex PCR; TCRdb stores in-frame clones only, minus some. The sample yields a few thousand clones, about 67% seen once. Regarding the study as a whole: About ten TCR beta clonotypes were antigen-specific, over five apparently recognizing autologous or escape variants.

Sequencing was carried out using cultured CD8+ T cells derived from PBMCs. The sequence derives from a male donor with HIV. The chain combines TRBV27 with TRBJ1-1; tentative D call: TRBD1 (5 bases). The CDR3, as DNA: TGTGCCAGCAGTTTAGGGGGAGGGACTGAAGCTTTCTTT. Amino acid sequence: CASSLGGGTEAFF.